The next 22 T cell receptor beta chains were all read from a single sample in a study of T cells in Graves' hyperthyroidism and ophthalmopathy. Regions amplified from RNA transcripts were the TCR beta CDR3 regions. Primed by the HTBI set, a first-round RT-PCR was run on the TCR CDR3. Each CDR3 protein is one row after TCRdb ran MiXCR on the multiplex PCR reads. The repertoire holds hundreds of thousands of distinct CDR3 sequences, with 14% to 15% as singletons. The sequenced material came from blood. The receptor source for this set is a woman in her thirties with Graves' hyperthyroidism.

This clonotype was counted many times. The CDR3 DNA reads as TGTGCCAGCAGTACTACAGGGTCCTATGGCTACACCTTC. Residues: CASSTTGSYGYTF. The V call is TRBV3-1, the J call TRBJ1-2, with D perhaps TRBD1 (6 bases). V gave up 6 bases and J gave up 4 bases, with 12 bases separating them. Germline CDR1 and CDR2: LGHDT and YNNKEL (reference sequence). The CDR3 spans 13 residues.

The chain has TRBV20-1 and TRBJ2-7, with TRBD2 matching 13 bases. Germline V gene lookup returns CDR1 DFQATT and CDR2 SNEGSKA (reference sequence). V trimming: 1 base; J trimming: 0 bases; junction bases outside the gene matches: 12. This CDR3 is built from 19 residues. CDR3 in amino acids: CSARAPWTSGRSSSYEQYF. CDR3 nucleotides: TGCAGTGCTAGAGCCCCATGGACTAGCGGGAGAAGTAGCTCCTACGAGCAGTACTTC.

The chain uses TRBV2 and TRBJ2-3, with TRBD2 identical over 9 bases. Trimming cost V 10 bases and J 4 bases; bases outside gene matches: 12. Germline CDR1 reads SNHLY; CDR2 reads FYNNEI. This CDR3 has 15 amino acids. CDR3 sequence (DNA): TGTGCCACCCAGTGGGTAGCGGGAGTGTCAGATACGCAGTATTTT. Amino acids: CATQWVAGVSDTQYF.

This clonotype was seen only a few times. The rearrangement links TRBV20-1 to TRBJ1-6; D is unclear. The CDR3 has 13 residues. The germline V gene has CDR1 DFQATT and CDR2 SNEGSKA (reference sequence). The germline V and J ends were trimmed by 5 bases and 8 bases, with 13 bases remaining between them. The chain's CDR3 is CSAPRTADSPLHF. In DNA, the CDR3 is TGCAGTGCTCCTCGGACTGCGGATTCACCCCTCCACTTT.

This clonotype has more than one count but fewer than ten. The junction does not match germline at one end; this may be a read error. CDR3 sequence (DNA): TGTGCCAGCAGGGTGGACTCGAACAACTACGGGCAGTACTTC. Amino acid sequence: CASRVDSNNYGQYF. V is TRBV2 and J is TRBJ2-7, with D perhaps matching TRBD2 (5 bases). The CDR3 has 14 residues. CDR1 is SNHLY and CDR2 is FYNNEI in the germline V gene.

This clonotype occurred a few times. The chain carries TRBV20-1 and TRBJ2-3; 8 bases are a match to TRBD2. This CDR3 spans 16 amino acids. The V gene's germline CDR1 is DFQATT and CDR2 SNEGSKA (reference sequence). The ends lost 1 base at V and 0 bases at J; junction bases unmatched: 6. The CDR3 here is CSARVAGGPSTDTQYF. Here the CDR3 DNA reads TGCAGTGCTAGAGTGGCGGGAGGTCCAAGCACAGATACGCAGTATTTT.

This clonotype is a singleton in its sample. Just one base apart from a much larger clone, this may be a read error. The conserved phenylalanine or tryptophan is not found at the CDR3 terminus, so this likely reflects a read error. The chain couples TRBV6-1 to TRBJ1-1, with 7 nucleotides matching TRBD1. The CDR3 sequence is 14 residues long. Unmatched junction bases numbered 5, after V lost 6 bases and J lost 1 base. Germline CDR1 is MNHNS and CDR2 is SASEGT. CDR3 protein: CASRAGTANTEAFL. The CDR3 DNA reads TGTGCCAGCAGGGCCGGGACAGCGAACACTGAAGCTTTCCTT.

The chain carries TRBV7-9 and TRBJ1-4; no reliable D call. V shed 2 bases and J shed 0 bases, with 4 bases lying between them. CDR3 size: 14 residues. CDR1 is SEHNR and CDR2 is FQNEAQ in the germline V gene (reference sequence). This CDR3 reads CASSLRTTNEKLFF. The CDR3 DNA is TGTGCCAGCAGCTTAAGGACAACTAATGAAAAACTGTTTTTT. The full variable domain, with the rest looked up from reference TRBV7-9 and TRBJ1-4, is DTGVSQNPRHKITKRGQNVTFRCDPISEHNRLYWYRQTLGQGPEFLTYFQNEAQLEKSRLLSDRFSAERPKGSFSTLEIQRTEQGDSAMYLCASSLRTTNEKLFFGSGTQLSVL.

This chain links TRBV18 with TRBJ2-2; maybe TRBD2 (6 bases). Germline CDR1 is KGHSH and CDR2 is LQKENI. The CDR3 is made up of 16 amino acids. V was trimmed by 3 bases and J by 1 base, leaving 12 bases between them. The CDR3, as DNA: TGTGCCAGCTCACCTCAACTAGCTGAGAACACCGGGGAGCTGTTTTTT. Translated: CASSPQLAENTGELFF.

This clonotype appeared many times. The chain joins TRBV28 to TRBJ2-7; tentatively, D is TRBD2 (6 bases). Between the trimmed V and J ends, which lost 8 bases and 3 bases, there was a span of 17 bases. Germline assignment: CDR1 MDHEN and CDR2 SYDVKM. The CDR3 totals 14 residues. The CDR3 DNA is TGTGCCAGCTATAGGCCAGGGCGGGGCTACGAGCAGTACTTC. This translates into CASYRPGRGYEQYF. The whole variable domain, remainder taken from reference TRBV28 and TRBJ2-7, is DVKVTQSSRYLVKRTGEKVFLECVQDMDHENMFWYRQDPGLGLRLIYFSYDVKMKEKGDIPEGYSVSREKKERFSLILESASTNQTSMYLCASYRPGRGYEQYFGPGTRLTVT.

The CDR3 nucleotides are TGCAGCTCTGTGGGGGGATCCCGGGAACTCAATGAGCAGTTCTTC. Translation gives CSSVGGSRELNEQFF. The chain is built from TRBV29-1 and TRBJ2-1; D perhaps matches TRBD2 (6 bases). Germline CDR1 and CDR2: SQVTM and ANQGSEA. The CDR3 is made up of 15 amino acids. The V gene lost 8 bases and the J gene lost 6 bases, with 23 bases spanning the gap.

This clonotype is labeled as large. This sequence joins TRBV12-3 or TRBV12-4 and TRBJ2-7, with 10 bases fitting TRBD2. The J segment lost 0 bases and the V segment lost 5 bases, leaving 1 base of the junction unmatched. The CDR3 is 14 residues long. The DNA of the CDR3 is TGTGCCAGCAGTAGGACTAGCGGCTCCTACGAGCAGTACTTC. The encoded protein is CASSRTSGSYEQYF.

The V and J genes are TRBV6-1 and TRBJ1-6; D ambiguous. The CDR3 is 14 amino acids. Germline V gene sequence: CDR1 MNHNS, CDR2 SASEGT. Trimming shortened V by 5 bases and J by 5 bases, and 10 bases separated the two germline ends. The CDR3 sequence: CASSPYSNNSPLHF. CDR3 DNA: TGTGCCAGCAGTCCCTACTCTAATAATTCACCCCTCCACTTT.

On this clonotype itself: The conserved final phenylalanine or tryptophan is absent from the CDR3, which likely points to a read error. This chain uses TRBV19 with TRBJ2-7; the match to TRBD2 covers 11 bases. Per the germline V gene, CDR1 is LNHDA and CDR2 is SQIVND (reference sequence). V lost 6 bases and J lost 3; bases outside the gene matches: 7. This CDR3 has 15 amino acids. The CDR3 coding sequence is TGTGCCAGTAGCACGACTAGCGGGACCTACTACGAGCAGTACCTC. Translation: CASSTTSGTYYEQYL.

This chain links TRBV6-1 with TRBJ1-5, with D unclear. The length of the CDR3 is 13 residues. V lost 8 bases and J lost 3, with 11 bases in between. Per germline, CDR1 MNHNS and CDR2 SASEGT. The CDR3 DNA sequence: TGTGCCAGCGAGGAGCAGAACAATCAGCCCCAGCATTTT. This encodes CASEEQNNQPQHF.

CDR3 sequence: CASSYEGQGYEQYF. Written as DNA, the CDR3 is TGTGCCAGCAGTTACGAGGGACAGGGGTACGAGCAGTACTTC. The chain links TRBV6-2 or TRBV6-3 to TRBJ2-7, with 10 bases identical to TRBD1. The CDR3 consists of 14 residues. CDR1 MNHEY and CDR2 SVGEGT come from the germline V gene. V shed 2 bases and J 4 bases; nucleotides not matched to a gene: 2.

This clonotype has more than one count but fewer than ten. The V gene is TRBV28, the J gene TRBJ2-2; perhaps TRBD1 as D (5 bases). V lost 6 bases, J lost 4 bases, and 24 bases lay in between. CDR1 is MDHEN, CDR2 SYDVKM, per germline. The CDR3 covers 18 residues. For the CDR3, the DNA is TGTGCCAGCAGCCCGTCCGTGCCAGGGATAAGGAGCACCGGGGAGCTGTTTTTT. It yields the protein CASSPSVPGIRSTGELFF. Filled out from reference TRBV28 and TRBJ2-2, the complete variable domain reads DVKVTQSSRYLVKRTGEKVFLECVQDMDHENMFWYRQDPGLGLRLIYFSYDVKMKEKGDIPEGYSVSREKKERFSLILESASTNQTSMYLCASSPSVPGIRSTGELFFGEGSRLTVL.

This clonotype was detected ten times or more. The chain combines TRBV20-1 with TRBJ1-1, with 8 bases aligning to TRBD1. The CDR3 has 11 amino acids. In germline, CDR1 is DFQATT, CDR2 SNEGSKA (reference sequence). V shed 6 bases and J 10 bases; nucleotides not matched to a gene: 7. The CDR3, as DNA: TGCAGTGCCACACAGGGGGAGAGAGCTTTCTTT. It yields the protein CSATQGERAFF.

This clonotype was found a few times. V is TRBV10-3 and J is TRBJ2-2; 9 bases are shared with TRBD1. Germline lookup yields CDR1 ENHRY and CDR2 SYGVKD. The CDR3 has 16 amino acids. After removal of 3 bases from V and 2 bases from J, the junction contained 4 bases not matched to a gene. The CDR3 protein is CAISDRTGVNTGELFF. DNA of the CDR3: TGTGCCATCAGTGATCGGACAGGGGTAAACACCGGGGAGCTGTTTTTT.

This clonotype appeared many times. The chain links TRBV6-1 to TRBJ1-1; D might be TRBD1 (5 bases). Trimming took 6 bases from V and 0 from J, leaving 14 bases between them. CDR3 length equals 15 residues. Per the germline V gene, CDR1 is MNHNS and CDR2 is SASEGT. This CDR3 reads CASSYGGTVNTEAFF. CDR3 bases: TGTGCCAGCAGCTACGGAGGGACGGTGAACACTGAAGCTTTCTTT.

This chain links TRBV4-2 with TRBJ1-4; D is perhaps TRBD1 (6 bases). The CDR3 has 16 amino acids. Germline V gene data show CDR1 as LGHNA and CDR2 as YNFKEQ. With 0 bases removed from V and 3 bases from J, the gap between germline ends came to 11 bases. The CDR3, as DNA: TGTGCCAGCAGCCAAGATAGACAGGCTGCTAATGAAAAACTGTTTTTT. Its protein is CASSQDRQAANEKLFF.

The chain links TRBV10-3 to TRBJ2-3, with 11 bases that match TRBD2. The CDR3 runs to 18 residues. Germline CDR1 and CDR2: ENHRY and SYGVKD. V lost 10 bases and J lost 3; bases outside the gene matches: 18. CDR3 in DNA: TGTGCCAGCAGGTCCTCTAGCGGGAGGTCTCTTTGGACAGATACGCAGTATTTT. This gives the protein CASRSSSGRSLWTDTQYF.